The source of this TCR beta chain is a study of blood T cell repertoires in COVID-19. At the level of the study: Material from acute and convalescent COVID-19 was sourced from the United States, Italy and Spain. The analysed material was cDNA or gDNA that came from T cells, B-cell-depleted T cells, or PBMCs.

V lost 1 base and J 5 bases, leaving 15 bases between the germline ends. Germline lookup yields CDR1 SGHKS and CDR2 YYEKEE (reference sequence). The CDR3 is 16 residues long. Authors' methods: From reference gene primer amplification, estimates of nucleated cell counts were derived. Profiled with immunoSEQ multiplex PCR; TCRdb holds only in-frame clones, not every one. V, J and clone size were drawn from that table, and D and trimming were deduced from the DNA. Among 150,000 to 200,000 clones listed, roughly nine tenths were seen once. The receptor was derived from a man between 60 and 70 years old with acute or convalescent COVID-19. The rearrangement joins TRBV5-5 to TRBJ1-4; weak D call: TRBD1 (5 bases). The source material was peripheral blood. CDR3 coding DNA: TGTGCCAGCAGCTTGAGGGTAGGACAAGGGAATGAAAAACTGTTTTTT. This codes for CASSLRVGQGNEKLFF.